This T cell receptor (beta chain) was found in a study of Graves' ophthalmopathy and Graves' hyperthyroidism. Study-wide results and limits: Blood was where most expanded thyroid clonotypes above 0.001 frequency also turned up.

As the template, RNA transcripts were used to amplify TCR beta CDR3 regions. Scientists carried out first-round RT-PCR using HTBI primers and then a second-round multiplex PCR. One entry per CDR3 protein, called by TCRdb with MiXCR from the multiplex PCR reads. The data show 400,000 or so distinct CDR3 sequences, about 15% seen once. This CDR3 contains 16 residues. V lost 3 bases to trimming and J lost 4 bases; unmatched junction nucleotides: 7. CDR1 is KGHDR, CDR2 SFDVKD, per germline. Hyperthyroidism was considered stable when no ophthalmopathy appeared within 18 months of follow-up. Researchers turned away patients with other autoimmune diseases, uncontrolled infections, pregnancy or lactation. Comment on this clonotype: Its specificity is not known.

The chain employs TRBV24-1 and TRBJ2-5; 10 positions match TRBD2. The clonotype comes from an adult woman with stable Graves' hyperthyroidism. The sample taken for sequencing was peripheral blood. CDR3 in amino acids: CATSDAKRGGLETQYF. In DNA, the CDR3 is TGTGCCACCAGTGATGCGAAGCGGGGGGGTTTAGAGACCCAGTACTTC.